This TCR beta chain was recovered during a study of shared clonotypes between healthy human individuals. Sequencing used immunoSEQ multiplex PCR; TCRdb keeps in-frame clones, though not all of them. The sample contains approximately 720,000 clones, under 95% of which appear only once. The V gene lost 6 bases and the J gene lost 2 bases, with 14 bases spanning the gap. CDR1 and CDR2 (germline): SGHDN, FVKESK. The CDR3 is 14 amino acids. Naive CD8 cells comprised CD45RO-negative, CCR7-positively selected cells, excluding terminally differentiated effector memory CD45RA+ cells. The sample consisted of naive CD8+ T cells sorted from blood. The TCR was taken from a man aged 25 to 40 in good health. The genes are TRBV14 and TRBJ2-7; TRBD1 might be the D (5 bases). CDR3 nucleotide sequence: TGTGCCAGCAGTCGCATGGGGCCCGCCTACGAGCAGTACTTC. Translation gives CASSRMGPAYEQYF.